These 2 T cell receptor beta chains were sequenced from one sample in a study of blood T cell repertoires in COVID-19 (dated by TCRdb to about 2020). The library was obtained by the immunoSEQ multiplex PCR assay. TCRdb limited this immuneACCESS table to in-frame rearrangements with V and J called. A share of clones is missing; checked studies link under half to unresolved V genes, and the rest is unexplained. The sample contains a few hundred thousand clones, around 86% of them found a single time. The ten largest clones capture 1% of the sample. Sequenced: peripheral blood. Source of these receptors: a man in his fifties or sixties with active or convalescent COVID-19.

CDR3 nucleotides: TGCGCCAGCAGCACGGACAGGGGGTTAGATACGCAGTATTTT. Translation: CASSTDRGLDTQYF. This rearrangement joins TRBV5-1 to TRBJ2-3, with 10 bases aligning to TRBD1. V was clipped by 4 bases and J by 5 bases; unmatched bases: 4. The V gene's germline CDR1 is SGHRS and CDR2 YFSETQ. The CDR3 runs to 14 residues.

The rearrangement links TRBV5-1 to TRBJ1-1; unclear D gene. The CDR3 spans 15 residues. Germline V gives CDR1 SGHRS, CDR2 YFSETQ. V was pared by 1 base and J by 4 bases, with 14 bases between. The CDR3 DNA is TGCGCCAGCAGCTTGTTGAGCAGGTCGACCACTGAAGCTTTCTTT. As protein: CASSLLSRSTTEAFF.